These T cell receptor beta chains were read from a single sample in a study of shared clonotypes between healthy human individuals. Profiling relied on immunoSEQ multiplex PCR, and the TCRdb table lists in-frame clones only, not all of them. This sample yields roughly 500,000 clones, of which about 84% are seen a single time; 12% belongs to the top ten. The sequenced material came from PBMCs. The receptors originated from a woman in her 40s in good health. Some clones in this sample may be carry-over from other donors' samples. CDR3s include the opening cysteine and the closing phenylalanine or tryptophan. A D gene is named only where the DNA matches it firmly. Clone size is shown for a subset of rows, as once, few, many or a class of expanded clone.

V	size	D	J	CDR3	DNA
TRBV5-4	NA	NA	TRBJ2-3	CASSPGGYTDTQYF	TGTGCCAGCAGCCCGGGTGGCTACACAGATACGCAGTATTTT
TRBV14	NA	NA	TRBJ2-7	CASSQASTGAYEQYF	TGTGCCAGCAGCCAAGCGAGCACAGGTGCCTACGAGCAGTACTTC
TRBV7-2	NA	NA	TRBJ2-7	CASSLAGATGRYEQYF	TGTGCCAGCAGCTTAGCCGGTGCTACAGGGAGGTACGAGCAGTACTTC
TRBV19	NA	NA	TRBJ1-2	CASSSRGQPLGIYGYTF	TGTGCCAGTAGTAGCCGCGGACAGCCACTAGGTATCTATGGCTACACCTTC
TRBV6-5	NA	NA	TRBJ2-5	CASSLVEGSQETQYF	TGTGCCAGCAGTCTTGTTGAGGGATCGCAGGAGACCCAGTACTTC
TRBV7-9	once	NA	TRBJ1-2	CASSFSSYGYTF	TGTGCCAGCAGCTTCTCTTCTTATGGCTACACCTTC
TRBV5-1	many	TRBD1	TRBJ1-1	CASSSDRGNTEAFF	TGCGCCAGCAGCTCGGACAGGGGGAACACTGAAGCTTTCTTT
TRBV15	NA	TRBD1	TRBJ2-3	CATSREGGATDTQYF	TGTGCCACCAGCAGAGAAGGGGGCGCCACAGATACGCAGTATTTT
TRBV2	NA	NA	TRBJ2-3	CASKVDISTDTQYF	TGTGCCAGCAAGGTTGACATAAGCACAGATACGCAGTATTTT
TRBV10-3	many	TRBD2	TRBJ2-7	CAISDTSGNSYEQYF	TGTGCCATCAGTGACACTAGCGGAAACTCCTACGAGCAGTACTTC
TRBV6-5	NA	TRBD1	TRBJ1-4	CASRPGTVGEKLFF	TGTGCCAGCAGACCTGGGACAGTCGGTGAAAAACTGTTTTTT
TRBV7-9	NA	TRBD2	TRBJ2-2	CAPRIAGVGELFF	TGTGCCCCCAGGATAGCGGGAGTCGGGGAGCTGTTTTTT
TRBV28	NA	NA	TRBJ1-1	CASSLGAKNTEAFF	TGTGCCAGCAGTTTAGGGGCAAAGAACACTGAAGCTTTCTTT
TRBV4-2	NA	TRBD1	TRBJ1-1	CASSLTTGGTEAFF	TGTGCCAGCAGCCTAACTACAGGGGGCACTGAAGCTTTCTTT
TRBV18	NA	TRBD2	TRBJ2-5	CASSPTSGQETQYF	TGTGCCAGCTCACCGACTAGCGGGCAAGAGACCCAGTACTTC
TRBV30	NA	NA	TRBJ2-5	CAWSGATAGQETQYF	TGTGCCTGGAGCGGAGCAACGGCAGGTCAAGAGACCCAGTACTTC
TRBV5-4	once	NA	TRBJ2-7	CASSLISTSHEQYF	TGTGCCAGCAGCTTGATTTCGACGTCCCACGAGCAGTACTTC
TRBV7-8	NA	TRBD2	TRBJ2-1	CASSSGLAAGEEFF	TGTGCCAGCAGCTCGGGACTAGCGGCCGGAGAGGAGTTCTTC
TRBV5-1	many	NA	TRBJ2-5	CASSLMGEQETQYF	TGCGCCAGCAGCTTGATGGGGGAACAAGAGACCCAGTACTTC
TRBV9	NA	TRBD2	TRBJ2-5	CASSPGTSGSIQETQYF	TGTGCCAGCAGCCCAGGGACTAGCGGGTCCATCCAAGAGACCCAGTACTTC
TRBV27	few	TRBD2	TRBJ2-5	CASSFDGRAFQETQYF	TGTGCCAGCAGTTTTGACGGGAGGGCCTTCCAAGAGACCCAGTACTTC
TRBV29-1	NA	NA	TRBJ1-3	CSVARRSGNTIYF	TGCAGCGTTGCCAGGCGCTCTGGAAACACCATATATTTT
TRBV9	NA	NA	TRBJ1-1	CASSVALNTEAFF	TGTGCCAGCAGCGTTGCACTGAACACTGAAGCTTTCTTT
TRBV4-1	NA	NA	TRBJ2-3	CASSQDSRGSTDTQYF	TGCGCCAGCAGCCAAGATTCTAGGGGGAGCACAGATACGCAGTATTTT
TRBV11-3	NA	NA	TRBJ1-1	CASSMGIGTEAFF	TGTGCCAGCAGCATGGGGATAGGCACTGAAGCTTTCTTT
TRBV27	many	TRBD1	TRBJ2-4	CASSNDRGADIQYF	TGTGCCAGCAGTAACGACAGGGGAGCGGACATTCAGTACTTC
TRBV9	NA	NA	TRBJ2-7	CASSVGRATYEQYF	TGTGCCAGCAGCGTAGGGAGGGCCACCTACGAGCAGTACTTC
TRBV7-8	NA	TRBD1	TRBJ2-5	CASSLEASRGLETQYF	TGTGCCAGCAGCTTAGAGGCCTCCAGGGGGCTGGAGACCCAGTACTTC
TRBV27	once	TRBD1	TRBJ2-1	CASSQYRGDNEQFF	TGTGCCAGCAGTCAGTACAGGGGCGACAATGAGCAGTTCTTC
TRBV30	NA	NA	TRBJ1-4	CAWSVGGSEKLFF	TGTGCCTGGAGTGTAGGGGGGTCTGAAAAACTGTTTTTT
TRBV19	NA	TRBD1	TRBJ2-5	CASGGDRQETQYF	TGTGCCAGTGGCGGGGACAGGCAAGAGACCCAGTACTTC
TRBV27	NA	TRBD1	TRBJ1-3	CASSPTGASGNTIYF	TGTGCCAGCAGCCCTACAGGGGCCTCTGGAAACACCATATATTTT
TRBV4-3	NA	NA	TRBJ2-5	CASSQENDGLETQYF	TGCGCCAGCAGCCAGGAAAACGACGGTCTGGAGACCCAGTACTTC